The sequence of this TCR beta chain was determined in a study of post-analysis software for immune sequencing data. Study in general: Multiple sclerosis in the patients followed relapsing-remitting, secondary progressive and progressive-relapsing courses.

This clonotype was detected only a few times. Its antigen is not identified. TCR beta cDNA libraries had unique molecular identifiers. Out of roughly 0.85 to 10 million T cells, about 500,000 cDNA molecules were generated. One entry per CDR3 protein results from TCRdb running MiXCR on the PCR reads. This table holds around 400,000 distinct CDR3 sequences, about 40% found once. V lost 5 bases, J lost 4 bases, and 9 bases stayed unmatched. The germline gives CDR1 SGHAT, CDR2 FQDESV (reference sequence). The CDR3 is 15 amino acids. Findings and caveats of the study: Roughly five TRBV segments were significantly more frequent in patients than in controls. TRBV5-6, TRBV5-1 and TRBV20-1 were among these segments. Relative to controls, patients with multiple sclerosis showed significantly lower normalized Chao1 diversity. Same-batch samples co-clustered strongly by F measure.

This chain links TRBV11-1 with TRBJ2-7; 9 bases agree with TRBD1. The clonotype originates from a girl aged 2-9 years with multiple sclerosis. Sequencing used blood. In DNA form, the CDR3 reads TGTGCCAGCAGCAGACCCGGGACAGGGTCGTACGAGCAGTACTTC. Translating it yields CASSRPGTGSYEQYF.